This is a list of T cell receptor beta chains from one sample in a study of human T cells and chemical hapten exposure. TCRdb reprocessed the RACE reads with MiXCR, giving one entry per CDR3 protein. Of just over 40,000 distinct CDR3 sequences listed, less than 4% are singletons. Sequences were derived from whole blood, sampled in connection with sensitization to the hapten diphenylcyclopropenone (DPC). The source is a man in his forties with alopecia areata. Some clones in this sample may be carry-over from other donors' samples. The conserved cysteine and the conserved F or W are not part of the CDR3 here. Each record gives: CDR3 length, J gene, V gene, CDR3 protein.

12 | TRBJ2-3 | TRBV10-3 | AISSGRAGDTQY
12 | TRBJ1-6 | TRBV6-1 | ASIRTGDNSPLH
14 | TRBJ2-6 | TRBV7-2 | ASSRLRSGGANVLT
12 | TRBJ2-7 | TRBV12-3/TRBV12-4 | ASSSRDYTYEQY
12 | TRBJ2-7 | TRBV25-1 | ASSDPTGFHEQY
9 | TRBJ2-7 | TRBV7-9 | ASSAYYEQY
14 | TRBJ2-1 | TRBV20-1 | SATWTSATAYNEQF
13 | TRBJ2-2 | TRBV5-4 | ASSLLGGYTGELF
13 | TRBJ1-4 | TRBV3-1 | ASSQGREGSEKLF
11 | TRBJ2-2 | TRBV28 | ASSLQGAGELF
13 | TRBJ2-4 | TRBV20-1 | SAREAGDVKNIQY
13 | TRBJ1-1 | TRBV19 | ASSIGDGMNTEAF
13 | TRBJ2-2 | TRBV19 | ASSTPGRGTGELF
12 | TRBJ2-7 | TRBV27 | ASSSGTALYEQY
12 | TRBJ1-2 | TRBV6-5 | ASMKDGSARGYT
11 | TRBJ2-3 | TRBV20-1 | SAGEGRTDTQY
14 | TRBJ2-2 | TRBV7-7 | ASATSGTGVTGELF
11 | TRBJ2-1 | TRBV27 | ASSFSSYNEQF
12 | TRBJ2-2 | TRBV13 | ASRRDRGTGELF
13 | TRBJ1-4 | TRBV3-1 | ASSQVRQARGKLF
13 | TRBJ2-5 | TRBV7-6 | ASTGQMIPGETQY
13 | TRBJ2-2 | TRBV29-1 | SVGAESSNTGELF
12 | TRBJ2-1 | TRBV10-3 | AISTKDRYNEQF
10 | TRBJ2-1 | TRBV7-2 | ASSLAAGWGF
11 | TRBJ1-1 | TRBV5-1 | ASSRSGDTEAF
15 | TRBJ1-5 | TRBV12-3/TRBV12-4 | ASSFSRATHDNQPQH
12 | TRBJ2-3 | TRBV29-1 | SVETRSNADTQY
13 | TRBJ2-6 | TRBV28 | ASSLALSGANVLT
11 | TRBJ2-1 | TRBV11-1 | ASRTRFGNEQF
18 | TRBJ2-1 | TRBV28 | ASSPTGLAGVVSSYNEQF
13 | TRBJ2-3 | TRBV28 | ASSSHLWGTDTQY
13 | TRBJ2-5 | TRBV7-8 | ASSPRTGREETQY
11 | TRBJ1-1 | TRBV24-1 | ATSDYSGTEAF
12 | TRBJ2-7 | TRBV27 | ASSISGDSYEQY
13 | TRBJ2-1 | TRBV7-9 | ASSTWTSGSNEQF
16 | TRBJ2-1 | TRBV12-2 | ASRLRTSGRMRYNEQF
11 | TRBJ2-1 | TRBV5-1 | ASSLPTANEQF
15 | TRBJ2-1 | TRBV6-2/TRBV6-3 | ASSFTKSGTGFNEQF
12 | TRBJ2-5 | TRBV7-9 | ASSFFGSEETQY
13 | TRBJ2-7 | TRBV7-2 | ASSQAATQSYEQY
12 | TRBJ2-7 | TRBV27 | ASSLSQGTYEQY
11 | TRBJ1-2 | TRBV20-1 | SATGDREYGYT
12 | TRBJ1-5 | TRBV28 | ASSPALGGQPQH
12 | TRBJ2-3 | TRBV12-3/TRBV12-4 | ASTPGLGTDTQY
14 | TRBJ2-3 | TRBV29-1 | SVVVEGVTSTDTQY
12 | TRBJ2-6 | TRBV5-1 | ASSPTAGANVLT
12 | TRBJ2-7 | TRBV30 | AWSVSGGTDEQY
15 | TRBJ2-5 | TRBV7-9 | ASSLGGTAYLQETQY
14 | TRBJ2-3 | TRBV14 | ASSPRNPLSTDTQY
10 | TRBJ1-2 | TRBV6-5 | ASMEGANGYT